This T cell receptor beta chain was captured by sequencing in a study of shared clonotypes between healthy human individuals. Looked up from germline, CDR1 is SGHTS and CDR2 is YDEGEE. V lost 0 bases and J lost 8, with 12 bases in between. The CDR3 is 13 residues long. Produced via immunoSEQ multiplex PCR; TCRdb's table is partial and in-frame only. Of 1,100,000 or so clones in the sample, approximately 80% were seen once. This clone was seen a few times. The origin of this receptor is a man aged 18 to 30 in good health. Some clones in this sample may be carry-over from other donors' samples. The chain joins TRBV5-8 to TRBJ2-7; perhaps D is TRBD1 or TRBD2 (5 bases each). The sequencing input was memory CD4+ T cells from PBMCs. The subset was: CD45RA-negative fraction. The CDR3 DNA follows: TGTGCCAGCAGCTTGGAACCGGGACGCCAGCAGTACTTC. It is translated as CASSLEPGRQQYF.